What follows is one T cell receptor (beta chain) and its context. In the authors' workflow: Researchers report that nucleated cell counts were estimated from reference gene primer amplification. Produced via immunoSEQ multiplex PCR; TCRdb's table is partial and in-frame only. V and J calls and clone size are given by that table; D and trimming were obtained from the DNA. The data hold 42,000 or so clones, with around 85% observed a single time. This entry belongs to a study of blood T cell repertoires in COVID-19. Looking at the study overall: The United States, Italy and Spain provided the acute and convalescent COVID-19 samples.

The TCR was taken from a man between 35 and 55 years old with active or convalescent COVID-19. The source material was peripheral blood.

DNA for the CDR3: TGTGCCAGCAGCTTAACGGGGAATAGCGGTAACTACAATGAGCAGTTCTTC. Translated, it gives CASSLTGNSGNYNEQFF. The V and J genes are TRBV7-3 and TRBJ2-1, with D possibly TRBD2 on 6 matching bases. V lost 0 bases to trimming and J lost 3 bases, with 15 bases between them. CDR1 and CDR2 from the germline V gene are SGHTA and FQGTGA. There are 17 residues in the CDR3. Supplemented by reference TRBV7-3 and TRBJ2-1, the full variable domain reads GAGVSQTPSNKVTEKGKYVELRCDPISGHTALYWYRQSLGQGPEFLIYFQGTGAADDSGLPNDRFFAVRPEGSVSTLKIQRTERGDSAVYLCASSLTGNSGNYNEQFFGPGTRLTVL.